This record concerns one T cell receptor (beta chain) sequence. This sample was included in a study of cytomegalovirus exposure and HLA in healthy donors. The PCR contained 60 Vbeta and 13 Jbeta primers. The repertoire was sequenced with immunoSEQ multiplex PCR; TCRdb's copy has only in-frame clones and lacks some. The sample has 150,000 or so clones; more than 75% are singletons. This CDR3 region has 13 residues. Trimming removed 4 bases at V and 5 bases at J, with 13 bases between. From germline, CDR1 is SGHDT and CDR2 YYEEEE. The clonotype originates from a female donor in good health and CMV-seronegative. Sequenced sample: PBMCs. V usage is TRBV5-6 and J usage is TRBJ2-7; D might be TRBD2 (7 bases). CDR3 sequence (DNA): TGTGCCAGCAGCCAAGGGGGGGCCCACGAGCAGTACTTC. This codes for CASSQGGAHEQYF.